These 26 T cell receptor beta chains share one sample of origin, sequenced in a study of cytomegalovirus exposure and HLA in healthy donors. Measured with immunoSEQ multiplex PCR; TCRdb has only the in-frame clones, and not every one. The sample lists about 190,000 clones, 84% seen once, with less than 8.5% in the top ten. Sequencing was carried out using PBMCs. The receptors were gathered from a young man in good health and CMV-seropositive.

V usage is TRBV27 and J usage is TRBJ2-1; 8 bases are shared with TRBD2. V dropped 6 bases and J dropped 5; count of bases not matched to a gene: 3. Germline V gives CDR1 MNHEY, CDR2 SMNVEV (reference sequence). This CDR3 has 13 amino acids. The CDR3 coding sequence is TGTGCCAGCAGGGCGGGAGGCAACAATGAGCAGTTCTTC. Its protein product is CASRAGGNNEQFF.

CDR3 loop: CASSVGEGQQYF. CDR3 sequence (DNA): TGTGCCAGCAGCGTAGGTGAGGGCCAGCAGTACTTC. V gene TRBV9 combines with J gene TRBJ2-7; possibly TRBD2 for D (5 bases). V was clipped by 0 bases and J by 8 bases, with 9 bases between them. This CDR3 comprises 12 residues. Germline CDR1 is SGDLS and CDR2 is YYNGEE.

This sequence joins TRBV5-5 and TRBJ2-7; possibly TRBD2 for D (5 bases). The CDR3 sequence is 13 residues long. Germline CDR1 SGHKS, CDR2 YYEKEE (reference sequence). V was clipped by 0 bases and J by 6 bases, with 10 bases between them. CDR3 DNA sequence: TGTGCCAGCAGCTTGGACGGGGTATTCGAGCAGTACTTC. Translation: CASSLDGVFEQYF. Full variable domain (missing parts from reference TRBV5-5 and TRBJ2-7): DAGVTQSPTHLIKTRGQQVTLRCSPISGHKSVSWYQQVLGQGPQFIFQYYEKEERGRGNFPDRFSARQFPNYSSELNVNALLLGDSALYLCASSLDGVFEQYFGPGTRLTVT.

In nucleotides, the CDR3 is TGTGCCAGCAGTAGGGACAGGGGAGCCGAGCAGTACTTC. Its protein is CASSRDRGAEQYF. The genes are TRBV2 and TRBJ2-7; 10 bases align to TRBD1. V dropped 5 bases and J dropped 6; count of bases not matched to a gene: 4. Germline V lookup: CDR1 SNHLY, CDR2 FYNNEI. CDR3 length equals 13 residues.

The chain joins TRBV30 to TRBJ1-1; D unclear. CDR1 is GTSNPN and CDR2 is SVGIG in the germline V gene (reference sequence). This CDR3 has 12 amino acids. In DNA form, the CDR3 reads TGTGCTTCGGTGGTCGGAGTCACTGAAGCTTTCTTT. This sequence encodes CASVVGVTEAFF. Full variable domain (missing parts from reference TRBV30 and TRBJ1-1): SQTIHQWPATLVQPVGSPLSLECTVEGTSNPNLYWYRQAAGRGLQLLFYSVGIGQISSEVPQNLSASRPQDRQFILSSKKLLLSDSGFYLCASVVGVTEAFFGQGTRLTVV.

This rearrangement joins TRBV4-1 to TRBJ2-7, with D unclear. V shed 1 base and J shed 4 bases, with 20 bases lying between them. CDR3 length: 17 residues. Germline CDR1 and CDR2: MGHRA and YSYEKL. CDR3 nucleotides: TGCGCCAGCAGCCAAGGGCCCCTAGTGACTTTAAGATACGAGCAGTACTTC. The encoded protein is CASSQGPLVTLRYEQYF.

This clone has just one count. The CDR3 DNA sequence: TGTGCCAGCAGCTTCCCTAGCGGGAGTGTCTCCTACGAGCAGTACTTC. It yields the protein CASSFPSGSVSYEQYF. This chain connects TRBV7-9 to TRBJ2-7, with 10 bases that match TRBD2. J lost 0 bases, V lost 3 bases, and 5 bases had no gene match. The germline CDR1 and CDR2 sequences are SEHNR and FQNEAQ (reference sequence). The CDR3 extends over 16 amino acids.

The genes are TRBV18 and TRBJ2-1; D gene ambiguous. Germline CDR1 reads KGHSH; CDR2 reads LQKENI. The CDR3 is 15 residues long. The V and J ends lost 0 bases and 5 bases respectively, with 11 bases between them. DNA for the CDR3: TGTGCCAGCTCACCACCGCTCGGGTCGGACAATGAGCAGTTCTTC. It translates to CASSPPLGSDNEQFF. Full variable domain (remainder filled in from reference TRBV18 and TRBJ2-1): NAGVMQNPRHLVRRRGQEARLRCSPMKGHSHVYWYRQLPEEGLKFMVYLQKENIIDESGMPKERFSAEFPKEGPSILRIQQVVRGDSAAYFCASSPPLGSDNEQFFGPGTRLTVL.

The rearrangement links TRBV4-3 to TRBJ2-7; 10 nucleotides line up with TRBD1. Trimming at V came to 3 bases and at J to 7 bases, leaving 3 bases not matched to a gene. Germline CDR1 reads LGHNA; CDR2 reads YSLEER. This CDR3 region has 13 residues. The CDR3 nucleotides are TGCGCCAGCAGCCAGACAGGGGGCGCGGAGCAGTACTTC. This codes for CASSQTGGAEQYF.

The chain joins TRBV2 to TRBJ2-1; no reliable D call. The germline CDR1 and CDR2 sequences are SNHLY and FYNNEI. V was pared by 4 bases and J by 4 bases, with 23 bases between. This CDR3 has 18 amino acids. Here the CDR3 DNA reads TGTGCCAGCAGTGCGTCATACGAGGCGGCCAAATCATACAATGAGCAGTTCTTC. Its translation is CASSASYEAAKSYNEQFF.

This clone came up a few times. The chain is built from TRBV6-5 and TRBJ2-7, with 12 bases that match TRBD2. CDR3 length equals 15 residues. The trim removed 4 bases at V and 3 bases at J, leaving 4 bases unmatched. The germline CDR1 and CDR2 sequences are MNHEY and SVGAGI. The CDR3 is CASSLETSGSYEQYF. Written as DNA, the CDR3 is TGTGCCAGCAGTTTGGAGACTAGCGGGAGCTACGAGCAGTACTTC.

This chain links TRBV5-6 with TRBJ1-2; D call uncertain. Deletions cut 0 bases from V and 3 bases from J, with 9 bases between. CDR3 length: 14 residues. The germline V gene has CDR1 SGHDT and CDR2 YYEEEE. This CDR3 is CASSLADGDYGYTF. The DNA for the CDR3 is TGTGCCAGCAGCTTGGCCGACGGAGACTATGGCTACACCTTC.

This chain uses TRBV5-8 with TRBJ2-3; 8 nucleotides agree with TRBD1. V was pared by 4 bases and J by 1 base, with 8 bases of the junction left unmatched. The CDR3 is 16 residues long. Germline V gene sequence: CDR1 SGHTS, CDR2 YDEGEE. The CDR3 reads CASSGGTGLRTDTQYF. The CDR3 coding sequence is TGTGCCAGCAGCGGGGGGACAGGACTGCGCACAGATACGCAGTATTTT.

This clone has only a few counts. The J gene is TRBJ2-7, the V gene TRBV7-9; no clear D gene. The germline V and J ends were trimmed by 2 bases and 3 bases, with 14 bases remaining between them. Germline CDR1 reads SEHNR; CDR2 reads FQNEAQ (reference sequence). CDR3 length: 15 amino acids. The CDR3 region has the DNA TGTGCCAGCAGCTTACCCTCCAGTGAAGACTACGAGCAGTACTTC. Protein product: CASSLPSSEDYEQYF.

The chain recombines TRBV4-3 with TRBJ1-2; weak D call: TRBD1 (5 bases). V shed 0 bases and J shed 5 bases, with 7 bases lying between them. The CDR3 sequence is 13 residues long. CDR1 is LGHNA and CDR2 is YSLEER in the germline V gene. CDR3 nucleotides: TGCGCCAGCAGCCAAGATAGACAGTATGGCTACACCTTC. Its translation is CASSQDRQYGYTF.

V usage is TRBV7-9 and J usage is TRBJ2-1; 11 bases fit TRBD1. The V gene end was trimmed by 4 bases and the J gene end by 4 bases; junction bases not matched to a gene: 6. Germline CDR1 reads SEHNR; CDR2 reads FQNEAQ (reference sequence). The CDR3 is 16 residues long. CDR3 sequence (DNA): TGTGCCAGCAGCTCGCCAGGACAGGGGGCTTACAATGAGCAGTTCTTC. This gives the protein CASSSPGQGAYNEQFF.

The gene calls are TRBV30 and TRBJ2-1; TRBD2 matches at 10 bases. The CDR3 covers 13 residues. Germline CDR1 is GTSNPN and CDR2 is SVGIG (reference sequence). Here the CDR3 DNA reads TGTGCGGGGGCTAGCGGGAGCGGGGATGAGCAGTTCTTC. Translation: CAGASGSGDEQFF. Supplemented by reference TRBV30 and TRBJ2-1, the full variable domain reads SQTIHQWPATLVQPVGSPLSLECTVEGTSNPNLYWYRQAAGRGLQLLFYSVGIGQISSEVPQNLSASRPQDRQFILSSKKLLLSDSGFYLCAGASGSGDEQFFGPGTRLTVL.

This chain links TRBV7-2 with TRBJ2-5, with 13 nucleotides matching TRBD2. Germline lookup yields CDR1 SGHTA and CDR2 FQGNSA. The ends lost 1 base at V and 5 bases at J; junction bases unmatched: 4. The CDR3 contains 16 residues. The CDR3 bases are TGTGCCAGCAGCTTAGGGACTAGCGGGAGCGGGGAGACCCAGTACTTC. Translating it yields CASSLGTSGSGETQYF. Filled out from reference TRBV7-2 and TRBJ2-5, the complete variable domain reads GAGVSQSPSNKVTEKGKDVELRCDPISGHTALYWYRQSLGQGLEFLIYFQGNSAPDKSGLPSDRFSAERTGGSVSTLTIQRTQQEDSAVYLCASSLGTSGSGETQYFGPGTRLLVL.

V is TRBV6-5 and J is TRBJ1-2; 8 nucleotides match TRBD1. This CDR3 comprises 13 residues. V lost 6 bases and J lost 8; bases outside the gene matches: 8. CDR1 is MNHEY, CDR2 SVGAGI, per germline. In nucleotides, the CDR3 is TGTGCCAGCAGCCGCGGACAGGGACGGGGCTACACCTTC. Its translation is CASSRGQGRGYTF.

The chain couples TRBV10-3 to TRBJ2-7, with 11 bases identical to TRBD1. The V gene end was trimmed by 6 bases and the J gene end by 5 bases; junction bases not matched to a gene: 3. This CDR3 is built from 13 residues. Germline loops: CDR1 ENHRY, CDR2 SYGVKD. The CDR3 DNA sequence: TGTGCCATCAGGCCGGGACAGGGGGACGAGCAGTACTTC. Encoded protein: CAIRPGQGDEQYF.

This clone has only one observation. The chain employs TRBV27 and TRBJ1-3, with a tentative D call TRBD1 (6 bases). Deletions cut 6 bases from V and 0 bases from J, with 12 bases between. The CDR3 is 15 residues long. The germline V gene encodes CDR1 MNHEY and CDR2 SMNVEV (reference sequence). The CDR3 sequence: CASSLQGPSGNTIYF. CDR3 sequence (DNA): TGTGCCAGCAGCCTACAGGGACCCTCTGGAAACACCATATATTTT.

The rearrangement uses TRBV27 and TRBJ2-3, with 7 bases that match TRBD2. There are 14 residues in the CDR3. From germline, CDR1 is MNHEY and CDR2 SMNVEV (reference sequence). Trimming at V came to 5 bases and at J to 3 bases, leaving 5 bases not matched to a gene. The CDR3 reads CASSQMRGTDTQYF. CDR3 nucleotide sequence: TGTGCCAGCAGTCAGATGCGGGGGACAGATACGCAGTATTTT.

This chain connects TRBV7-6 to TRBJ2-7; possible D gene TRBD1, 5 bases. V lost 5 bases, J lost 3 bases, and 11 bases lay in between. The CDR3 contains 13 residues. The germline CDR1 and CDR2 sequences are SGHVS and FNYEAQ. The CDR3 DNA reads as TGTGCCAGCAGCAACCGACAGAGCTACGAGCAGTACTTC. Translated, it gives CASSNRQSYEQYF.

The rearrangement joins TRBV27 to TRBJ1-1; tentative D call: TRBD1 (5 bases). Per germline, CDR1 MNHEY and CDR2 SMNVEV (reference sequence). V lost 3 bases and J 4 bases, leaving 12 bases between the germline ends. The CDR3 is 14 residues long. This CDR3 reads CASSFHTGGTEAFF. CDR3 DNA sequence: TGTGCCAGCAGTTTCCATACGGGGGGCACTGAAGCTTTCTTT.

V and J are TRBV4-2 and TRBJ1-1, with D possibly TRBD1 on 5 matching bases. The CDR3 loop spans 14 amino acids. Per the germline V gene, CDR1 is LGHNA and CDR2 is YNFKEQ. With 0 bases removed from V and 4 bases from J, the gap between germline ends came to 9 bases. This CDR3 is CASSQEGRGTEAFF. In DNA form, the CDR3 reads TGTGCCAGCAGCCAAGAGGGGCGCGGCACTGAAGCTTTCTTT.

The chain uses TRBV9 and TRBJ1-4; 9 positions agree with TRBD1. The V and J ends lost 5 bases and 8 bases, in that order; junction bases with no gene match: 10. Germline-derived CDR1 and CDR2 are SGDLS and YYNGEE. The CDR3 length is 15 residues. CDR3: CASSSTGGAWEKLFF. The DNA of the CDR3 is TGTGCCAGCAGTTCTACAGGGGGCGCTTGGGAAAAACTGTTTTTT.